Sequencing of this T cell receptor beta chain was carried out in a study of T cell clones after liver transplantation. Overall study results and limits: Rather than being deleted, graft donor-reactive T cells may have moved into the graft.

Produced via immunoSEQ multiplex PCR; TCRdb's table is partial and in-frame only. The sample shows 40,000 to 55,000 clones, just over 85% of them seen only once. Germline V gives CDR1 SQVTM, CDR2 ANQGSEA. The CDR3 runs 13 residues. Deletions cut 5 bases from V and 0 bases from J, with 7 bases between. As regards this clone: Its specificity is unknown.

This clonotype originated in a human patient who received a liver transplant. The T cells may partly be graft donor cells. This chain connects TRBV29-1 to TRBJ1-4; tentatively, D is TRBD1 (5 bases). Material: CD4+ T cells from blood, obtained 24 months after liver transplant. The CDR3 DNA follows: TGCAGCGTTCCAGGGACAACTAATGAAAAACTGTTTTTT. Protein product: CSVPGTTNEKLFF.